This TCR beta chain was sequenced in a study of esophageal squamous cell carcinoma under preoperative chemotherapy. Noted time point: before preoperative PTX-NDP chemotherapy. On this clonotype: At one boundary the junction diverges from the germline segment, which might be a read error.

Germline-derived CDR1 and CDR2 are MNHNS and SASEGT. This CDR3 is built from 16 residues. MiXCR, applied by TCRdb to the PCR reads, yields one record per CDR3 protein. This table has 10,000 to 15,000 distinct CDR3 sequences, approximately 51% appearing once. This sequence was found in a human donor with esophageal squamous cell carcinoma. The donor label of this sample is uncertain. Sample acquisition took place from a patient given preoperative chemotherapy. The chain is built from TRBV6-1 and TRBJ2-3, with D perhaps TRBD1 (5 bases). CDR3 in DNA: TGTGCCAGCAGTGTATTGGGGCGGTGCTACAAAAATACGCAGTATTTC. This translates into CASSVLGRCYKNTQYF.